This T cell receptor (beta chain) was recovered during a study of T cell responses to AZD1222 COVID-19 vaccine. Overall study results and limits: Females made up more of the donors, who were largely white British, and clonal diversity may have come out too low. Repertoire sampling happened only post peak T cell response.

The table came from immunoSEQ multiplex PCR; TCRdb's copy has only in-frame clones and leaves some out. Of 54,000 or so clones in the sample, more than 75% are singletons; the top ten hold less than 5%. Unmatched junction bases numbered 1, after V lost 4 bases and J lost 8 bases. This CDR3 comprises 12 residues. Looked up from germline, CDR1 is SGHAT and CDR2 is FQNNGV. Of note for this clone: Its target is not known.

The sequence derives from an adult who received the AZD1222 COVID-19 vaccine. The sequenced sample was peripheral blood, obtained 28 days after the second AZD1222 dose. V and J are TRBV11-2 and TRBJ1-4; 7 bases map to TRBD1. As DNA, the CDR3 is TGTGCCAGCAGCTCGGACAGGGAAAAACTGTTTTTT. Protein: CASSSDREKLFF.